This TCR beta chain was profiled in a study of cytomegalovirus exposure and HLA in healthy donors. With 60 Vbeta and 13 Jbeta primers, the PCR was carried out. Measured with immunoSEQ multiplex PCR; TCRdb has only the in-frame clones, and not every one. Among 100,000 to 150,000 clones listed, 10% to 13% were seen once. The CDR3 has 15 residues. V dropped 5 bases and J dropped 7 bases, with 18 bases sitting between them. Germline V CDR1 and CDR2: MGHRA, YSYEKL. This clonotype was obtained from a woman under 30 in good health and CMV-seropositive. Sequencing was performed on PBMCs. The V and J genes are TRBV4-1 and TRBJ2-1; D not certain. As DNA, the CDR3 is TGCGCCAGCAGCGAAACCCTGAACGAACAAAATGAGCAGTTCTTC. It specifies CASSETLNEQNEQFF.